This TCR beta chain appears in the sequencing data of a study of cytomegalovirus exposure and HLA in healthy donors. Germline assignment: CDR1 SGHTA and CDR2 FQGNSA. This CDR3 region has 15 residues. J lost 3 bases, V lost 5 bases, and 3 bases had no gene match. General study points: In an earlier analysis, about 87% or about 30%: the productive usage of most TCR beta V segments. Presence/absence analyses treated sequencing depth as roughly uniform across donors. The HLA-A and HLA-B alleles of most subjects were reportedly predicted accurately from TCR beta sequences.

Concerning this clone: The antigen remains unidentified.

The PCR contained 60 Vbeta and 13 Jbeta primers. TCRdb keeps only in-frame clones here, not all; method: immunoSEQ multiplex PCR. The table for this sample gives some 110,000 clones. V usage is TRBV7-2 and J usage is TRBJ2-2; 10 bases map to TRBD2. This receptor was obtained from a man aged 40-49 years in good health and CMV-seropositive. Input material: PBMCs. For the CDR3, the DNA is TGTGCCAGCAGCCACGGACTAGCGGACACCGGGGAGCTGTTTTTT. Translated: CASSHGLADTGELFF.